This T cell receptor (beta chain) was captured in a study of early T cells in non-severe SARS-CoV-2 infection. Across the whole study: Sequencing input comprised bulk RNA from unsorted whole blood; chain pairing was not available.

General observations from the study: Sequences matched to VDJdb favored anti-spike CD8 responses, while private and CD4 specificities were missed.

Individual cDNA molecules received unique molecular identifiers. TCRdb reprocessed the 5' RACE reads with MiXCR, giving one entry per CDR3 protein. Seen here are 85,000 to 90,000 distinct CDR3 sequences, roughly 14% observed once, and the top ten hold about 0.58%. This clonotype was observed a handful of times. What it recognizes is unknown. Sequenced sample: whole blood. This clonotype was obtained from an adult who was a healthcare worker with PCR-confirmed SARS-CoV-2 infection or an uninfected control (not recorded which).

DNA for the CDR3: TGTGCCAGCAGCCAAGAGTGGACCCAGTACTTC. Protein sequence: CASSQEWTQYF. The gene calls are TRBV14 and TRBJ2-5; no clear D. The CDR3 spans 11 residues. V lost 0 bases and J lost 7, with 3 bases in between. Germline CDR1 and CDR2: SGHDN and FVKESK. The complete variable domain, with remaining parts taken from reference TRBV14 and TRBJ2-5, reads EAGVTQFPSHSVIEKGQTVTLRCDPISGHDNLYWYRRVMGKEIKFLLHFVKESKQDESGMPNNRFLAERTGGTYSTLKVQPAELEDSGVYFCASSQEWTQYFGPGTRLLVL.